The 24 T cell receptor beta chains presented below share a single source sample, sequenced in a study of T cell responses to AZD1222 COVID-19 vaccine. Sequenced by immunoSEQ multiplex PCR; TCRdb stores in-frame clones only, minus some. The profile shows 110,000 to 150,000 clones, 80% to 95% of them singletons. Source: peripheral blood, taken on day 0 of AZD1222 vaccination. The receptor source for this set is an adult in good health.

The chain is built from TRBV14 and TRBJ2-5, with no clear D. Germline assignment: CDR1 SGHDN and CDR2 FVKESK. Trimming left V 3 bases short and J 6 bases short, with 5 bases between. CDR3 length: 11 amino acids. The CDR3 reads CASSQTQTQYF. As DNA, the CDR3 is TGTGCCAGCAGCCAGACGCAGACCCAGTACTTC.

The chain is built from TRBV9 and TRBJ2-3, with 9 bases that match TRBD2. Germline CDR1 is SGDLS and CDR2 is YYNGEE. The CDR3 is made up of 15 amino acids. V gave up 0 bases and J gave up 3 bases; unmatched junction bases: 2. In DNA form, the CDR3 reads TGTGCCAGCAGCGTAGCTAGCGGGGTAACAGATACGCAGTATTTT. Amino acids: CASSVASGVTDTQYF.

The J gene is TRBJ2-5, the V gene TRBV13; 14 bases align to TRBD2. The CDR3 spans 16 residues. J lost 2 bases, V lost 5 bases, and 4 bases had no gene match. Germline CDR1 reads PRHDT; CDR2 reads FYEKMQ (reference sequence). CDR3 DNA sequence: TGTGCCAGCAGCCCGCGACTAGCGGGGGGGCAAGAGACCCAGTACTTC. This gives the protein CASSPRLAGGQETQYF.

This chain uses TRBV12-3 or TRBV12-4 with TRBJ1-2; D is unresolved. Trimming took off 4 bases at V and 4 bases at J, with 7 bases between the two ends. The CDR3 has 12 amino acids. As DNA, the CDR3 is TGTGCCAGCAGTTCGTCCTTCTATGGCTACACCTTC. Amino acids: CASSSSFYGYTF.

The gene calls are TRBV5-7 and TRBJ1-3; TRBD1 might be the D (6 bases). TRBV5-7 is noted as an ORF with a role that remains uncertain. The CDR3 sequence is 14 residues long. Trimming removed 3 bases from V and 4 bases from J, with 11 bases in between. CDR3 loop: CASSCGTNGNTIYF. In DNA, the CDR3 is TGTGCCAGCAGCTGTGGGACAAACGGAAACACCATATATTTT.

The genes are TRBV6-5 and TRBJ2-7, with TRBD1 identical over 7 bases. The CDR3 is 14 residues long. V lost 7 bases and J lost 0; bases outside the gene matches: 6. Germline CDR1 MNHEY, CDR2 SVGAGI. CDR3 sequence reads: CASKLQGLSYEQYF. In DNA form, the CDR3 reads TGTGCCAGCAAACTACAGGGGCTCTCCTACGAGCAGTACTTC.

The DNA for the CDR3 is TGTGCCAGCAAGGGGGGACTAGCGGGAGGAGCCTACGAGCAGTACTTC. It specifies CASKGGLAGGAYEQYF. V gene TRBV7-9 combines with J gene TRBJ2-7; 15 bases agree with TRBD2. Germline V gene lookup returns CDR1 SEHNR and CDR2 FQNEAQ (reference sequence). V lost 7 bases, J lost 2 bases, and 6 bases stayed unmatched. This CDR3 comprises 16 residues.

This sequence joins TRBV27 and TRBJ1-6; 9 bases fit TRBD1. V gave up 5 bases and J gave up 7 bases; unmatched junction bases: 6. The germline V gene has CDR1 MNHEY and CDR2 SMNVEV (reference sequence). There are 15 residues in the CDR3. CDR3 loop: CASSRAGTGNSPLHF. For the CDR3, the DNA is TGTGCCAGCAGTAGGGCCGGGACAGGGAATTCACCCCTCCACTTT.

This clone has just one count. This chain links TRBV5-1 with TRBJ2-1; 8 positions match TRBD1. CDR1 and CDR2 (germline): SGHRS, YFSETQ. This CDR3 has 16 residues. V lost 3 bases and J lost 0; bases outside the gene matches: 5. In DNA, the CDR3 is TGCGCCAGCAGCTCGGGACAGGCCCTCTCCTACAATGAGCAGTTCTTC. Translating gives CASSSGQALSYNEQFF.

The chain uses TRBV6-5 and TRBJ2-7; 8 bases agree with TRBD2. Germline V gene data show CDR1 as MNHEY and CDR2 as SVGAGI. The CDR3 runs 14 residues. V was clipped by 7 bases and J by 5 bases; unmatched bases: 10. The CDR3, as DNA: TGTGCCAGCACCCCACCGGGGCGGGAGGACGAGCAGTACTTC. Residues: CASTPPGREDEQYF.

CDR3: CAFQGPINTEAFF. The CDR3 coding sequence is TGTGCCTTTCAGGGACCGATAAACACTGAAGCTTTCTTT. V gene TRBV30 combines with J gene TRBJ1-1; weak D call: TRBD1 (5 bases). The germline V and J ends were trimmed by 7 bases and 2 bases, with 14 bases remaining between them. CDR3 size: 13 residues. Per germline, CDR1 GTSNPN and CDR2 SVGIG (reference sequence). The whole variable domain, filled in from reference TRBV30 and TRBJ1-1, reads SQTIHQWPATLVQPVGSPLSLECTVEGTSNPNLYWYRQAAGRGLQLLFYSVGIGQISSEVPQNLSASRPQDRQFILSSKKLLLSDSGFYLCAFQGPINTEAFFGQGTRLTVV.

This chain uses TRBV4-1 with TRBJ2-4; D possibly corresponds to TRBD2 (6 bases). The CDR3 has 15 amino acids. V lost 0 bases to trimming and J lost 10 bases, with 16 bases between them. Germline assignment: CDR1 MGHRA and CDR2 YSYEKL. DNA of the CDR3: TGCGCCAGCAGCCAAGATCCTAGCGCCCCGTGGATTCAGTACTTC. Translated, it gives CASSQDPSAPWIQYF.

The chain recombines TRBV19 with TRBJ1-6; D is ambiguous. CDR1 and CDR2 (germline): LNHDA, SQIVND (reference sequence). V was clipped by 5 bases and J by 2 bases, with 7 bases between them. This CDR3 region has 14 residues. The CDR3 DNA sequence: TGTGCCAGTAGTGAGGACCCCTATAATTCACCCCTCCACTTT. Amino acids: CASSEDPYNSPLHF.

This clone is a singleton in its sample. V is TRBV24-1 and J is TRBJ2-1, with D possibly matching TRBD2 (5 bases). V shed 4 bases and J shed 14 bases, with 11 bases lying between them. The germline V gene has CDR1 KGHDR and CDR2 SFDVKD. CDR3 length equals 11 residues. As DNA, the CDR3 is TGTGCCACCAGTGAAGGGTGGAGGAAGTTCTTC. Amino acid sequence: CATSEGWRKFF.

This clone was seen just once. J is TRBJ2-7 and V is TRBV5-6, with unresolved D. The germline V and J ends were trimmed by 3 bases and 11 bases, with 21 bases remaining between them. CDR3 size: 14 residues. Per the germline V gene, CDR1 is SGHDT and CDR2 is YYEEEE. The CDR3 reads CASSYRWGMGGEYF. CDR3 DNA sequence: TGTGCCAGCAGCTATAGGTGGGGAATGGGTGGGGAGTACTTC.

This rearrangement joins TRBV13 to TRBJ1-6; D call uncertain. The CDR3 is made up of 13 amino acids. Germline V gene lookup returns CDR1 PRHDT and CDR2 FYEKMQ (reference sequence). The V and J ends lost 3 bases and 6 bases respectively, with 6 bases between them. The CDR3 protein is CASSLRSNSPLHF. The DNA of the CDR3 is TGTGCCAGCAGCTTGAGGAGTAATTCACCCCTCCACTTT.

This chain links TRBV15 with TRBJ1-4, with no clear D. From germline, CDR1 is LNHNV and CDR2 YYDKDF (reference sequence). The CDR3 runs 13 residues. V dropped 1 base and J dropped 10 bases, with 10 bases sitting between them. As DNA, the CDR3 is TGTGCCACCAGCAGAGCCCAGGCGGGAAAACTGTTTTTT. Translated, it gives CATSRAQAGKLFF.

V usage is TRBV4-1 and J usage is TRBJ2-3; D is ambiguous. CDR1 and CDR2 from the germline V gene are MGHRA and YSYEKL. The CDR3 covers 15 residues. Trimming shortened V by 0 bases and J by 1 base, and 8 bases separated the two germline ends. CDR3 region: CASSQDPQRTDTQYF. DNA of the CDR3: TGCGCCAGCAGCCAAGACCCGCAGCGCACAGATACGCAGTATTTT.

This sequence joins TRBV27 and TRBJ1-2; TRBD1 might be the D (5 bases). CDR1 is MNHEY and CDR2 is SMNVEV in the germline V gene (reference sequence). The CDR3 loop spans 14 amino acids. V lost 5 bases and J 4 bases, leaving 14 bases between the germline ends. CDR3 nucleotides: TGTGCCAGCAGTGCCTTACAGGCCCCCTATGGCTACACCTTC. Translation gives CASSALQAPYGYTF.

The chain joins TRBV9 to TRBJ2-7; D is ambiguous. CDR1 is SGDLS, CDR2 YYNGEE, per germline. CDR3 size: 15 residues. Deletions cut 0 bases from V and 0 bases from J, with 10 bases between. The CDR3 coding sequence is TGTGCCAGCAGCGTAGGGAACACCTTCTCCTACGAGCAGTACTTC. This translates into CASSVGNTFSYEQYF.

This chain joins TRBV7-8 and TRBJ1-3; D not resolved. The length of the CDR3 is 14 residues. Germline values: CDR1 SGHVS, CDR2 FQNEAQ. V was pared by 1 base and J by 5 bases, with 9 bases between. CDR3 protein: CASSLGRIRNTIYF. The CDR3 region has the DNA TGTGCCAGCAGCTTAGGACGGATAAGAAACACCATATATTTT. The whole variable domain, filled in from reference TRBV7-8 and TRBJ1-3, reads GAGVSQSPRYKVAKRGQDVALRCDPISGHVSLFWYQQALGQGPEFLTYFQNEAQLDKSGLPSDRFFAERPEGSVSTLKIQRTQQEDSAVYLCASSLGRIRNTIYFGEGSWLTVV.

This chain links TRBV9 with TRBJ1-6; no clear D. V shed 3 bases and J shed 0 bases, with 16 bases lying between them. The CDR3 consists of 18 residues. Germline CDR1 SGDLS, CDR2 YYNGEE. The CDR3 region is CASSGENGKGSYNSPLHF. DNA for the CDR3: TGTGCCAGCAGCGGAGAGAACGGGAAAGGCTCCTATAATTCACCCCTCCACTTT. Full variable domain (missing parts from reference TRBV9 and TRBJ1-6): DSGVTQTPKHLITATGQRVTLRCSPRSGDLSVYWYQQSLDQGLQFLIQYYNGEERAKGNILERFSAQQFPDLHSELNLSSLELGDSALYFCASSGENGKGSYNSPLHFGNGTRLTVT.

CDR3 amino acids: CASSAHIVPSYEQYF. CDR3 coding DNA: TGTGCCAGCAGCGCGCATATCGTGCCATCCTACGAGCAGTACTTC. The rearrangement links TRBV7-2 to TRBJ2-7; D ambiguous. Per germline, CDR1 SGHTA and CDR2 FQGNSA. V was cut by 5 bases and J by 1 base, with 15 bases left in between. The CDR3 runs 15 residues.

The rearrangement joins TRBV19 to TRBJ1-2, with D possibly being TRBD1 (5 bases). The CDR3 has 15 residues. The germline V and J ends were trimmed by 5 bases and 4 bases, with 17 bases remaining between them. Germline CDR1 LNHDA, CDR2 SQIVND (reference sequence). CDR3 amino acids: CASSVPGLYPYGYTF. CDR3 coding DNA: TGTGCCAGTAGTGTACCAGGGTTATACCCCTATGGCTACACCTTC.